This T cell receptor (beta chain) was identified during a study of shared clonotypes between healthy human individuals. Data came from immunoSEQ multiplex PCR; TCRdb stores just in-frame clones and leaves some out. The table includes around 620,000 clones, 95% detected once. This CDR3 contains 16 residues. V was shortened by 3 bases and J by 4 bases, with 17 bases between the two germline ends. CDR1 is SGDLS, CDR2 YYNGEE, per germline. Positive CCR7 selection of CD45RO-negative cells yielded the naive CD8 cells, and terminally differentiated effector memory CD45RA+ cells were excluded. This TCR derives from a woman aged 25 to 45 in good health. The sequenced sample consisted of naive CD8+ T cells sorted from blood. The chain carries TRBV9 and TRBJ2-1, with D maybe TRBD2 (6 bases). This chain's CDR3 is CASSGRWDSGYNEQFF. The CDR3 region has the DNA TGTGCCAGCAGCGGCCGATGGGACTCAGGGTACAATGAGCAGTTCTTC.